This T cell receptor (beta chain) stems from a study of blood T cell repertoires in COVID-19. For the study at large: From the United States, Italy and Spain came samples of acute and convalescent COVID-19. PBMCs, B-cell-depleted T cells, or T cells provided the cDNA or gDNA that made up the material.

Methods used by the authors: Nucleated cell number was recorded as an estimate derived from reference gene primer amplification. Sequencing was performed with immunoSEQ multiplex PCR; in TCRdb, only in-frame clones are kept and a portion is missing. V and J calls and clone size are given by that table; D and trimming were obtained from the DNA. The table has 200,000 to 250,000 clones, more than 75% seen once. The CDR3 extends over 20 amino acids. With 4 bases clipped from V and 1 base from J, the junction kept 19 bases outside the gene matches. Germline assignment: CDR1 SGHRS and CDR2 YFSETQ. The J gene is TRBJ2-4, the V gene TRBV5-1; 8 bases are shared with TRBD1. What was sequenced was peripheral blood. The receptor was derived from a woman aged 25 to 45 who had recovered from COVID-19. The DNA of the CDR3 is TGCGCCAGCAGCGCCGTTGGGACAGGCCATTACGGGGGTGCCAAAAACATTCAGTACTTC. This translates into CASSAVGTGHYGGAKNIQYF.